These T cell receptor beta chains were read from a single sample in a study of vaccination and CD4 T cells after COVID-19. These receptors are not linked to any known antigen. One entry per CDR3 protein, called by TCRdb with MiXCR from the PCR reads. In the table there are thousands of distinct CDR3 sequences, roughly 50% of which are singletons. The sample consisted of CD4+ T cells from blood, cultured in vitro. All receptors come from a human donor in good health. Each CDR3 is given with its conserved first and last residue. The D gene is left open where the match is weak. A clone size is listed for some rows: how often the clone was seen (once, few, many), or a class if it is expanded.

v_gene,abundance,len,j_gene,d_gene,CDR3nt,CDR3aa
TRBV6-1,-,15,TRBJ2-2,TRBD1,TGTGCCAGCAGACAGGGGGCAGGGACGACCGGGGAGCTGTTTTTT,CASRQGAGTTGELFF
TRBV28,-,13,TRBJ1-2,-,TGTGCCAGCAGTTCGACAGCTTACTATGGCTACACCTTC,CASSSTAYYGYTF
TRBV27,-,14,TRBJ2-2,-,TGTGCCAGCAGTTTGCGCAGGGATACCGGGGAGCTGTTTTTT,CASSLRRDTGELFF
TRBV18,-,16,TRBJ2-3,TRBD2,TGTGCCAGCTCCCCTGGGACTAGCGGCGCTACAGATACGCAGTATTTT,CASSPGTSGATDTQYF
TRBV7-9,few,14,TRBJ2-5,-,TGTGCCAGCAGCAGCCACAGGGAACAAGAGACCCAGTACTTC,CASSSHREQETQYF
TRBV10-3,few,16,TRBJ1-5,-,TGTGCCATCAGTGAGTTGGGGACGGGGAGCAATCAGCCCCAGCATTTT,CAISELGTGSNQPQHF
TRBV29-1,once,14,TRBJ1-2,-,TGCAGCGTCGCGGTGGGCCAGGGTACATCTGGCTACACCTTC,CSVAVGQGTSGYTF
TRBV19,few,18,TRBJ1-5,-,TGTGCCAGTATCATAAGGACGATCTCCGCTTCTAGCAATCAGCCCCAGCATTTT,CASIIRTISASSNQPQHF
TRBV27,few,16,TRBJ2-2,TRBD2,TGTGCCAGCAGTTCCGGCGGGGGGGTAGACACCGGGGAGCTGTTTTTT,CASSSGGGVDTGELFF
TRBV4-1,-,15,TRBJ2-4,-,TGCGCCAGCAGCCAAGTTTTGGGCCTAGCCAACATTCAGTACTTC,CASSQVLGLANIQYF
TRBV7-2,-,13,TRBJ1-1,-,TGTGCCAGCAGCTCCACGATGAACACTGAAGCTTTCTTT,CASSSTMNTEAFF
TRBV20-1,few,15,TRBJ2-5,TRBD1,TGCAGTGCTAGAGACCTCAAGACAGGGTTTGAGACCCAGTACTTC,CSARDLKTGFETQYF
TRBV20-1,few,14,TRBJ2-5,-,TGCAGTGCTAGAGTTGCCTGGAGAGAAGAGACCCAGTACTTC,CSARVAWREETQYF
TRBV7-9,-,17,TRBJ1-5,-,TGTGCCAGCAGCTTAGGGAGGTGGGGGCTGAGCAATCAGCCCCAGCATTTT,CASSLGRWGLSNQPQHF
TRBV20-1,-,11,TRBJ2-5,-,TGCAGTGCTAGAGAAGGGGAGACCCAGTACTTC,CSAREGETQYF
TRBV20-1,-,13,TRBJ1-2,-,TGCAGTGCCATCAGGAGTATTAACTATGGCTACACCTTC,CSAIRSINYGYTF
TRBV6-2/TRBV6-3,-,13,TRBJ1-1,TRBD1,TGTGCCAGCAGACAGGGGCCGAACACTGAAGCTTTCTTT,CASRQGPNTEAFF
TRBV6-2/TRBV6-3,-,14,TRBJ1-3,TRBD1,TGTGCCAGCAGAGCCGGGACAGGAGGGAGCACCATATATTTT,CASRAGTGGSTIYF
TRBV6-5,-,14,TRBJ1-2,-,TGTGCCAGCAGTTACGAGGGAGAGAACTATGGCTACACCTTC,CASSYEGENYGYTF
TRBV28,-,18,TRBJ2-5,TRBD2,TGTGCCAGCAGTTTGGGGCTGGGACTAGCGGGGGGGCTGGAGACCCAGTACTTC,CASSLGLGLAGGLETQYF
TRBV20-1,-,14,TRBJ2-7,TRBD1,TGCAGTGCTTCCGAGGGGACAGGGTTATTCGAGCAGTACTTC,CSASEGTGLFEQYF
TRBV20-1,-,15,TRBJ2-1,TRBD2,TGCAGTGCTAGATACGGGACTAGCGGAAACAATGAGCAGTTCTTC,CSARYGTSGNNEQFF
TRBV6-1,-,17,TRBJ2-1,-,TGTGCCAGCAGTGGGGGGGGGGCCTCCAGGTCCTACAATGAGCAGTTCTTC,CASSGGGASRSYNEQFF
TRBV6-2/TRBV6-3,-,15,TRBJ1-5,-,TGTGCCAGCAGTTATCGTGGGGCCGACAATCAGCCCCGGCATTTT,CASSYRGADNQPRHF
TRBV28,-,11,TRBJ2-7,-,TGTGCCAGCAGTTACGGGTACGAGCAGTACTTC,CASSYGYEQYF
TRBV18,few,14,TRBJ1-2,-,TGTGCCAGCTCACCAGCCGCAGGGAATGAAGGCTACACCTTC,CASSPAAGNEGYTF
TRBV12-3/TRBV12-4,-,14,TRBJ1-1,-,TGTGCCAGCAGACACAGGGAGTTGGGCACTGAAGCTTTCTTT,CASRHRELGTEAFF
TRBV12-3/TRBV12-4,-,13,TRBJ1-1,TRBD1,TGTGCCAGCACCCTGGACAGGTACACTGAAGCTTTCTTT,CASTLDRYTEAFF
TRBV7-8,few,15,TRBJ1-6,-,TGTGCCAGCAGCTTAGCGCCCGGGGCCTTATCACCCCTCCACTTT,CASSLAPGALSPLHF
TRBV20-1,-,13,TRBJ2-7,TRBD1,TGCAGTGCCCTGGGACAGGTCATTTACGAGCAGTACTTC,CSALGQVIYEQYF
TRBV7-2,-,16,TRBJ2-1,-,TGTGCCAGCAGCGAACATGGTTCCCGGGGGTACAATGAGCAGTTCTTC,CASSEHGSRGYNEQFF
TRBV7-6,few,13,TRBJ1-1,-,TGTGCCAGCAGCTTAGATGAGGCCACTGAAGCTTTCTTT,CASSLDEATEAFF
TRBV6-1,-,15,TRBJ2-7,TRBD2,TGTGCCAGCAGGGCGGGACTAGCGGGTCTCTACGAGCAGTACTTC,CASRAGLAGLYEQYF
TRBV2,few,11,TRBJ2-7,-,TGTGCCAGCAGTCAATATGACGAGCAGTACTTC,CASSQYDEQYF
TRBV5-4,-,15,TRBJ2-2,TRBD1,TGTGCCAGCAGCTTGGGGGCCAGGGGGACCGGGGAGCTGTTTTTT,CASSLGARGTGELFF
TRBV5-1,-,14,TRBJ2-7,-,TGCGCCAGCAGCTTGACAGGGATGAACTACGAGCAGTACTTC,CASSLTGMNYEQYF
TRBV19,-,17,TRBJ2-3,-,TGTGCCAGTAGTATGATCCCAGGGTCAGGGCGCACAGATACGCAGTATTTT,CASSMIPGSGRTDTQYF
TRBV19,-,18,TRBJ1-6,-,TGTGCCAGTAGTATTAGGGGCGGTGGCGTCCTGGTTGGTTCACCCCTCCACTTT,CASSIRGGGVLVGSPLHF
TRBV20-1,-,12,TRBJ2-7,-,TGCAGTGCCACCACCCCCCCGGCGAGCCAGTACTTC,CSATTPPASQYF
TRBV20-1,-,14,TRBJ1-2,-,TGCAGTGCTAGAGGGGGGAAGGGACACTATGGCTACACCTTC,CSARGGKGHYGYTF
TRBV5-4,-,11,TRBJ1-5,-,TGTGCCAGCAGCTTGGAACAGCCCCAGCATTTT,CASSLEQPQHF
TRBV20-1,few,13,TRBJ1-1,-,TGCAGTGCTAGAGATGGCGATTCCACTGAAGCTTTCTTT,CSARDGDSTEAFF
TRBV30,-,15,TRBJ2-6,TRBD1,TGTGCCTCGGACAGGTCGAGCTCTGGGGCCAACGTCCTGACTTTC,CASDRSSSGANVLTF
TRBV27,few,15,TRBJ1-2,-,TGTGCCAGCAGTCGATCCACAGGGTTAAGCTATGGCTACACCTTC,CASSRSTGLSYGYTF
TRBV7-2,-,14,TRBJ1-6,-,TGTGCCAGCAGGTCGACAGATTTCGGCTCACCCCTCCACTTT,CASRSTDFGSPLHF
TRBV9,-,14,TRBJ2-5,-,TGTGCCAGCAGCAAGGGACACCCTCAAGAGACCCAGTACTTC,CASSKGHPQETQYF
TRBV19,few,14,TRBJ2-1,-,TGTGCCAGTAGACCACCCACCGCCTACAATGAGCAGTTCTTC,CASRPPTAYNEQFF